This T cell receptor (beta chain) was retrieved from a study of blood T cell repertoires in COVID-19. For the study at large: The cDNA or gDNA used as material had been derived from T cells, B-cell-depleted T cells, or PBMCs.

In the original analysis: Nucleated cell counts were estimated from reference gene primer amplification. Sequencing was performed with immunoSEQ multiplex PCR; in TCRdb, only in-frame clones are kept and a portion is missing. V, J and clone size are those of that table, while D and trimming were read from the DNA. The table lists about 380,000 clones, 85% of them singletons. The source of this sequence is a woman between 18 and 29 years old with acute or convalescent COVID-19. Source material: peripheral blood.

CDR3 sequence: CAISESGTSYNEQFF. DNA for the CDR3: TGTGCCATCAGTGAGTCAGGGACTAGTTACAATGAGCAGTTCTTC. The chain is built from TRBV10-3 and TRBJ2-1, with 8 nucleotides matching TRBD2. This CDR3 spans 15 amino acids. Per germline, CDR1 ENHRY and CDR2 SYGVKD. The trim removed 0 bases at V and 4 bases at J, leaving 2 bases unmatched.